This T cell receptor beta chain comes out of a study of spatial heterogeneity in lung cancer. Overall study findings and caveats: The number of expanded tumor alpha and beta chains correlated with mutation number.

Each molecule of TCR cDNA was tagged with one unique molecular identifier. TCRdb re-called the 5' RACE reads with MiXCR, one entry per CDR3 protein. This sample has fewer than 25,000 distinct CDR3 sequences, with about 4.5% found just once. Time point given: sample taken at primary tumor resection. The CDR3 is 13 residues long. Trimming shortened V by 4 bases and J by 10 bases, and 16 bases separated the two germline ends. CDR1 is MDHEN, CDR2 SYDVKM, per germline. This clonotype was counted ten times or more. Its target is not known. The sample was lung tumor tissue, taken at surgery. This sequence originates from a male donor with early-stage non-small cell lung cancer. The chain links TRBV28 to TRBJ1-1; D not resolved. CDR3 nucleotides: TGTGCCAGCAGTTGGGCATACACCCTGGCAGCTTTCTTT. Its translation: CASSWAYTLAAFF.